These 15 T cell receptor beta chains share one sample of origin, sequenced in a study of CD8+ T cells in alopecia areata. In each case, RNA was isolated and then reverse transcribed into cDNA as the sequencing template. Only in-frame clones appear in the TCRdb table, and some are missing; sequencing was by immunoSEQ multiplex PCR. This sample has about 210,000 clones, with approximately 65% found just once. Treatment meaning: oral pan-JAK inhibitor, 5-10 mg twice daily. The source material was CD4+ T cells sorted from blood, sampled around week 42, from a patient treated with tofacitinib. The receptor set was obtained from a human donor with alopecia areata.

The chain combines TRBV5-1 with TRBJ1-2; unclear D gene. The CDR3 runs 12 residues. The V end lost 1 base, the J end lost 6 bases, and 7 bases lay between the germline ends. CDR1 is SGHRS and CDR2 is YFSETQ in the germline V gene. CDR3 sequence: CASSLRNNGYTF. The CDR3 DNA reads as TGCGCCAGCAGCTTGCGGAACAATGGCTACACCTTC.

This clone was observed once. The V call is TRBV5-6, the J call TRBJ2-7; weak D call: TRBD1 (6 bases). The CDR3 length is 12 residues. From germline, CDR1 is SGHDT and CDR2 YYEEEE. The ends were cut back, 0 bases at V and 7 bases at J, with 8 bases in the middle. The CDR3 coding sequence is TGTGCCAGCAGCTTGGGACAGGCGGAGCAGTACTTC. Translation gives CASSLGQAEQYF.

The V call is TRBV7-2, the J call TRBJ2-1; 13 nucleotides align to TRBD2. The V gene's germline CDR1 is SGHTA and CDR2 FQGNSA. The ends lost 3 bases at V and 7 bases at J; junction bases unmatched: 3. The CDR3 sequence is 15 residues long. CDR3 loop: CASSLTSGGWNEQFF. DNA of the CDR3: TGTGCCAGCAGCTTGACTAGCGGGGGGTGGAATGAGCAGTTCTTC.

For the CDR3, the DNA is TGTGCCAGCAGTGGGGTTGATGAGCAGTTCTTC. Its protein is CASSGVDEQFF. This chain links TRBV2 with TRBJ2-1; D call uncertain. The length of the CDR3 is 11 residues. In germline, CDR1 is SNHLY, CDR2 FYNNEI. Trimming stripped 4 bases from V and 8 bases from J, with 6 bases between.

This chain connects TRBV11-2 to TRBJ1-2; D perhaps matches TRBD1 (6 bases). V was trimmed by 2 bases and J by 0 bases, leaving 7 bases between them. This CDR3 comprises 14 residues. Per the germline V gene, CDR1 is SGHAT and CDR2 is FQNNGV. This CDR3 is CASSLSGANYGYTF. Here the CDR3 DNA reads TGTGCCAGCAGCTTATCAGGGGCTAACTATGGCTACACCTTC.

V usage is TRBV5-1 and J usage is TRBJ2-2; D is ambiguous. Germline values: CDR1 SGHRS, CDR2 YFSETQ. V was clipped by 4 bases and J by 0 bases, with 13 bases between them. This CDR3 is 16 amino acids long. CDR3 DNA sequence: TGCGCCAGCAGCCCCCTCGACACCACGAACACCGGGGAGCTGTTTTTT. Its translation is CASSPLDTTNTGELFF.

The sample holds a few counts of this clone. The chain uses TRBV5-1 and TRBJ1-1; no clear D. This CDR3 comprises 13 residues. Germline CDR1 is SGHRS and CDR2 is YFSETQ. V gave up 2 bases and J gave up 1 base, with 6 bases separating them. CDR3 sequence: CASSFTKNTEAFF. In DNA form, the CDR3 reads TGCGCCAGCAGCTTCACAAAGAACACTGAAGCTTTCTTT.

This clone was seen repeatedly, ten times or more. The chain carries TRBV5-4 and TRBJ1-6; the D is unclear. Trimming cost V 7 bases and J 8 bases, with 13 bases left between them. Germline-derived CDR1 and CDR2 are SGHNT and YYREEE (reference sequence). The CDR3 sequence is 13 residues long. CDR3 bases: TGTGCCAGCGCTAAAGATTCGGATTCACCCCTCCACTTT. The encoded protein is CASAKDSDSPLHF.

The chain uses TRBV7-3 and TRBJ2-3, with D possibly called TRBD1 or TRBD2 (5 bases each). CDR1 SGHTA and CDR2 FQGTGA come from the germline V gene. This CDR3 contains 16 residues. Trimming took 4 bases from V and 5 from J, leaving 19 bases between them. CDR3 DNA: TGTGCCAGCAGCTCCACCGGGACCCACCAGATAGATACGCAGTATTTT. Amino acid sequence: CASSSTGTHQIDTQYF.

The rearrangement uses TRBV11-2 and TRBJ2-7; 7 bases are shared with TRBD2. Germline assignment: CDR1 SGHAT and CDR2 FQNNGV. The CDR3 consists of 14 residues. V dropped 6 bases and J dropped 2; count of bases not matched to a gene: 7. The chain's CDR3 is CASSPGGKPYEQYF. The CDR3 DNA reads TGTGCCAGCAGTCCCGGGGGGAAACCCTACGAGCAGTACTTC.

The J gene is TRBJ2-3, the V gene TRBV2; D not resolved. This CDR3 spans 14 amino acids. Trimming cost V 6 bases and J 2 bases, with 12 bases left between them. From germline, CDR1 is SNHLY and CDR2 FYNNEI. CDR3 region: CASRIRGVTDTQYF. The CDR3 bases are TGTGCCAGCAGAATCCGCGGTGTCACAGATACGCAGTATTTT.

The chain links TRBV5-6 to TRBJ1-3; D is unresolved. The CDR3 spans 17 residues. The V and J ends lost 2 bases and 0 bases respectively, with 15 bases between them. Germline V gene data show CDR1 as SGHDT and CDR2 as YYEEEE. CDR3: CASSFTASSSSGNTIYF. For the CDR3, the DNA is TGTGCCAGCAGCTTTACGGCTAGTTCCAGCTCTGGAAACACCATATATTTT.

The chain links TRBV14 to TRBJ1-1; TRBD1 agrees at 9 bases. Germline V lookup: CDR1 SGHDN, CDR2 FVKESK. The CDR3 loop spans 17 amino acids. V trimming: 2 bases; J trimming: 0 bases; junction bases outside the gene matches: 7. The DNA of the CDR3 is TGTGCCAGCAGCCAAAAGACAGGGGGTAAAATGAACACTGAAGCTTTCTTT. It translates to CASSQKTGGKMNTEAFF. The whole variable domain, filled in from reference TRBV14 and TRBJ1-1, reads EAGVTQFPSHSVIEKGQTVTLRCDPISGHDNLYWYRRVMGKEIKFLLHFVKESKQDESGMPNNRFLAERTGGTYSTLKVQPAELEDSGVYFCASSQKTGGKMNTEAFFGQGTRLTVV.

The rearrangement links TRBV30 to TRBJ2-5, with D perhaps matching TRBD1 (6 bases). CDR3 size: 13 residues. Per the germline V gene, CDR1 is GTSNPN and CDR2 is SVGIG (reference sequence). Trimming shortened V by 7 bases and J by 7 bases, and 19 bases separated the two germline ends. CDR3 bases: TGTGCCTCCGAGGCAGGGGTTTTGGGGACCCAGTACTTC. Protein sequence: CASEAGVLGTQYF.

This chain joins TRBV4-3 and TRBJ2-1, with 8 nucleotides matching TRBD2. Germline V lookup: CDR1 LGHNA, CDR2 YSLEER. V was clipped by 6 bases and J by 1 base; unmatched bases: 8. The CDR3 loop spans 16 amino acids. The CDR3 here is CASSGDGGASYNEQFF. CDR3 DNA sequence: TGCGCCAGCAGTGGGGACGGGGGGGCATCCTACAATGAGCAGTTCTTC.